This is a list of T cell receptor beta chains from one sample in a study of shared clonotypes between healthy human individuals. Data came from immunoSEQ multiplex PCR; TCRdb stores just in-frame clones and leaves some out. The sample has about 2.4 million clones; about 92% are singletons. Sequencing input: naive CD4+ T cells sorted from blood. The receptor source for this set is a man between 18 and 35 years old in good health. The CDR3 runs from the conserved cysteine through the conserved F or W. The order of the fields is CDR3 protein, CDR3 DNA, D gene, J gene, clone size, V gene. D genes are given only for firm matches. Expanded clones are given a class, and other clones once, few, many or no size at all.

CDR3: CASSEFDIKRGEKLFF
DNA: TGTGCCAGCAGTGAATTCGATATCAAAAGGGGCGAAAAACTGTTTTTT
D: NA
J: TRBJ1-4
size: NA
V: TRBV6-1

CDR3: CASSKSTTGQETQYF
DNA: TGTGCCAGCAGCAAATCAACTACCGGCCAAGAGACCCAGTACTTC
D: NA
J: TRBJ2-5
size: NA
V: TRBV2

CDR3: CASSPIGGNTEAFF
DNA: TGTGCCAGTAGTCCGATCGGGGGGAACACTGAAGCTTTCTTT
D: NA
J: TRBJ1-1
size: NA
V: TRBV19

CDR3: CSVEGRGADTDTQYF
DNA: TGCAGCGTTGAAGGGCGGGGGGCCGACACAGATACGCAGTATTTT
D: TRBD2
J: TRBJ2-3
size: NA
V: TRBV29-1

CDR3: CASRPGTGETGELFF
DNA: TGTGCCAGCAGACCCGGGACAGGGGAGACCGGGGAGCTGTTTTTT
D: TRBD1
J: TRBJ2-2
size: NA
V: TRBV7-9

CDR3: CASSHPTGVSYNEQFF
DNA: TGCGCCAGCAGCCATCCGACAGGGGTTTCCTACAATGAGCAGTTCTTC
D: TRBD1
J: TRBJ2-1
size: NA
V: TRBV4-1

CDR3: CASSQVAQASLGNQPQHF
DNA: TGCGCCAGCAGCCAAGTGGCACAGGCCAGTTTGGGCAATCAGCCCCAGCATTTT
D: NA
J: TRBJ1-5
size: NA
V: TRBV4-1

CDR3: CASSRQGLNPEQYF
DNA: TGCGCCAGCAGCCGACAGGGGCTAAACCCCGAGCAGTACTTC
D: TRBD1
J: TRBJ2-7
size: NA
V: TRBV5-1

CDR3: CASSYTLGTGQETQYF
DNA: TGTGCCAGCAGTTACACCTTAGGGACAGGTCAAGAGACCCAGTACTTC
D: TRBD1
J: TRBJ2-5
size: NA
V: TRBV6-5

CDR3: CASGSTSGGAGETQYF
DNA: TGTGCCAGCGGATCGACTAGCGGGGGGGCGGGAGAGACCCAGTACTTC
D: TRBD2
J: TRBJ2-5
size: once
V: TRBV2

CDR3: CSASGGNGYTF
DNA: TGCAGCGCCTCAGGGGGCAATGGCTACACCTTC
D: TRBD1
J: TRBJ1-2
size: NA
V: TRBV29-1

CDR3: CASSLAGGPGETQYF
DNA: TGTGCCAGCAGCTTGGCGGGGGGGCCTGGAGAGACCCAGTACTTC
D: TRBD2
J: TRBJ2-5
size: NA
V: TRBV5-4

CDR3: CASSFRGHNEQFF
DNA: TGTGCCAGCAGCTTTCGGGGGCACAATGAGCAGTTCTTC
D: NA
J: TRBJ2-1
size: NA
V: TRBV13

CDR3: CASSLDGTSGQGETQYF
DNA: TGTGCCAGCAGCTTAGATGGGACTAGCGGGCAAGGGGAGACCCAGTACTTC
D: TRBD2
J: TRBJ2-5
size: once
V: TRBV11-2

CDR3: CASSLEWGGYTF
DNA: TGCGCCAGCAGCTTGGAATGGGGTGGCTACACCTTC
D: NA
J: TRBJ1-2
size: NA
V: TRBV5-1

CDR3: CASSPRAQGNQPQHF
DNA: TGTGCCAGCAGCCCCAGGGCCCAAGGCAATCAGCCCCAGCATTTT
D: NA
J: TRBJ1-5
size: NA
V: TRBV28

CDR3: CASSFGGRGTYEQYF
DNA: TGTGCCAGCAGCTTCGGAGGGAGGGGTACCTACGAGCAGTACTTC
D: TRBD2
J: TRBJ2-7
size: NA
V: TRBV5-4

CDR3: CASGEVNQPQHF
DNA: TGTGCCAGTGGGGAGGTGAATCAGCCCCAGCATTTT
D: NA
J: TRBJ1-5
size: NA
V: TRBV2

CDR3: CASSPPGQDNSPLHF
DNA: TGCGCCAGCAGCCCCCCGGGACAGGATAATTCACCCCTCCACTTT
D: TRBD1
J: TRBJ1-6
size: NA
V: TRBV4-1

CDR3: CASSNRPGPPRETQYF
DNA: TGTGCCAGCAGTAATAGACCGGGACCACCACGGGAGACCCAGTACTTC
D: NA
J: TRBJ2-5
size: NA
V: TRBV2

CDR3: CASSAQGRELFF
DNA: TGTGCCAGTAGTGCGCAGGGACGAGAACTGTTTTTT
D: NA
J: TRBJ1-4
size: NA
V: TRBV19

CDR3: CASSLNGRGGTDTQYF
DNA: TGTGCCAGCAGCTTAAACGGGCGGGGGGGCACAGATACGCAGTATTTT
D: TRBD2
J: TRBJ2-3
size: NA
V: TRBV11-2

CDR3: CASSDSQVPYF
DNA: TGTGCCAGCAGTGACTCGCAGGTTCCGTATTTT
D: NA
J: TRBJ2-3
size: NA
V: TRBV6-4

CDR3: CASSVSGGVSYNEQFF
DNA: TGTGCCAGCAGCGTAAGCGGGGGGGTTTCCTACAATGAGCAGTTCTTC
D: TRBD2
J: TRBJ2-1
size: NA
V: TRBV7-3

CDR3: CASSLAGGNYEQYF
DNA: TGCGCCAGCAGCCTCGCAGGGGGTAACTACGAGCAGTACTTC
D: TRBD1
J: TRBJ2-7
size: NA
V: TRBV4-1

CDR3: CASSGSPPGMGTQYF
DNA: TGTGCCAGCAGTGGTTCCCCACCTGGGATGGGGACCCAGTACTTC
D: NA
J: TRBJ2-5
size: NA
V: TRBV27

CDR3: CASRLQKSEAFF
DNA: TGTGCCAGCAGACTACAGAAAAGTGAAGCTTTCTTT
D: NA
J: TRBJ1-1
size: NA
V: TRBV28

CDR3: CAWWDRANYGYTF
DNA: TGTGCCTGGTGGGACAGGGCTAACTATGGCTACACCTTC
D: TRBD1
J: TRBJ1-2
size: once
V: TRBV30

CDR3: CAISEPGQGRQPQHF
DNA: TGTGCCATCAGTGAGCCCGGACAGGGCCGCCAGCCCCAGCATTTT
D: TRBD1
J: TRBJ1-5
size: NA
V: TRBV10-3

CDR3: CASSEEGAKTNTHF
DNA: TGTGCCAGCAGTGAGGAGGGGGCGAAAACAAACACGCATTTT
D: TRBD1
J: TRBJ1-5
size: NA
V: TRBV6-1

CDR3: CASSLWRGGANVLTF
DNA: TGTGCCAGCAGTTTATGGAGGGGAGGGGCCAACGTCCTGACTTTC
D: NA
J: TRBJ2-6
size: NA
V: TRBV27

CDR3: CASSLIDRVGANVLTF
DNA: TGTGCCAGCAGTTTGATTGACAGGGTTGGGGCCAACGTCCTGACTTTC
D: TRBD1
J: TRBJ2-6
size: NA
V: TRBV28

CDR3: CASSLDRGGNQPQHF
DNA: TGTGCCAGCAGCTTAGACAGGGGAGGGAATCAGCCCCAGCATTTT
D: TRBD1
J: TRBJ1-5
size: NA
V: TRBV7-9

CDR3: CASSPGLGGYTF
DNA: TGTGCCAGCAGTCCCGGGCTCGGGGGCTACACCTTC
D: NA
J: TRBJ1-2
size: NA
V: TRBV6-5

CDR3: CASSPEGAPGPQHF
DNA: TGTGCCAGCTCACCCGAAGGGGCGCCTGGGCCCCAGCATTTT
D: NA
J: TRBJ1-5
size: NA
V: TRBV18

CDR3: CASSLTGAYEQYF
DNA: TGTGCCAGCAGCTTAACAGGAGCCTACGAGCAGTACTTC
D: NA
J: TRBJ2-7
size: NA
V: TRBV5-4

CDR3: CASSEGLGTEAFF
DNA: TGCGCCAGCAGCGAGGGGCTTGGAACTGAAGCTTTCTTT
D: NA
J: TRBJ1-1
size: few
V: TRBV5-1

CDR3: CASSVGRQGGYEQYF
DNA: TGTGCCAGCAGCGTAGGACGACAGGGTGGCTACGAGCAGTACTTC
D: TRBD1
J: TRBJ2-7
size: NA
V: TRBV9

CDR3: CASSKAMDNPEGYGYTF
DNA: TGTGCCAGCAGCAAAGCGATGGACAACCCTGAGGGCTATGGCTACACCTTC
D: NA
J: TRBJ1-2
size: once
V: TRBV21-1

CDR3: CASSPATGGSYEQYF
DNA: TGTGCCAGCAGCCCCGCGACAGGGGGCTCCTACGAGCAGTACTTC
D: TRBD1
J: TRBJ2-7
size: NA
V: TRBV7-9

CDR3: CASSLQGQPEAFF
DNA: TGCGCCAGCAGCCTTCAAGGACAGCCTGAAGCTTTCTTT
D: NA
J: TRBJ1-1
size: NA
V: TRBV4-1

CDR3: CASQLGDSYGYTF
DNA: TGTGCCAGCCAACTAGGGGACAGCTATGGCTACACCTTC
D: TRBD1
J: TRBJ1-2
size: NA
V: TRBV28

CDR3: CASNPQGANSPLHF
DNA: TGTGCCAGCAACCCACAGGGTGCAAATTCACCCCTCCACTTT
D: NA
J: TRBJ1-6
size: NA
V: TRBV6-6

CDR3: CASSPSQVSETQYF
DNA: TGTGCCAGCAGCCCATCACAGGTTTCCGAGACCCAGTACTTC
D: NA
J: TRBJ2-5
size: NA
V: TRBV7-9

CDR3: CARLSKGFQETQYF
DNA: TGTGCCAGACTATCGAAAGGATTCCAAGAGACCCAGTACTTC
D: NA
J: TRBJ2-5
size: NA
V: TRBV11-1

CDR3: CASSLGDTEAFF
DNA: TGCGCCAGCAGTTTGGGGGACACTGAAGCTTTCTTT
D: NA
J: TRBJ1-1
size: NA
V: TRBV10-1

CDR3: CAISDGGPEAFF
DNA: TGTGCCATCAGTGATGGTGGGCCAGAAGCTTTCTTT
D: NA
J: TRBJ1-1
size: NA
V: TRBV10-3